This is a list of T cell receptor beta chains from one sample in a study of beta chain features in type 1 diabetes. Sequencing used immunoSEQ multiplex PCR; TCRdb keeps in-frame clones, though not all of them. The sample consists of around 310,000 clones, roughly 14% of them appearing once. Source material: naive CD4+ T cells from blood. The receptors were sampled from a woman under 30 with type 1 diabetes. Each CDR3 is given with its conserved first and last residue. Fields, in order: J gene, CDR3 length, clone size, V gene, D gene, CDR3 DNA, CDR3 protein. A D gene is named only where the DNA matches it firmly. A clone size is listed for some rows: how often the clone was seen (once, few, many), or a class if it is expanded.

j_gene: TRBJ2-1; len: 13; abundance: few; v_gene: TRBV27; d_gene: NA; CDR3nt: TGTGCCAGCAGTTTATTCCCTGAGGGTGAGCAGTTCTTC; CDR3aa: CASSLFPEGEQFF
j_gene: TRBJ2-1; len: 14; abundance: NA; v_gene: TRBV9; d_gene: NA; CDR3nt: TGTGCCAGCAGCACCCGGGACACCTTCAATGAGCAGTTCTTC; CDR3aa: CASSTRDTFNEQFF
j_gene: TRBJ2-1; len: 15; abundance: NA; v_gene: TRBV18; d_gene: TRBD2; CDR3nt: TGTGCCAGCTCATGGGGACTAGCGGGAAACAATGAGCAGTTCTTC; CDR3aa: CASSWGLAGNNEQFF
j_gene: TRBJ2-7; len: 16; abundance: NA; v_gene: TRBV18; d_gene: NA; CDR3nt: TGTGCCAGCTCACCTTCACTGTTGGGTGGGAGTTACGAGCAGTACTTC; CDR3aa: CASSPSLLGGSYEQYF
j_gene: TRBJ2-1; len: 18; abundance: few; v_gene: TRBV4-1; d_gene: TRBD2; CDR3nt: TGCGCCAGCAGCCAACCCTCCAGAGGACTAGCGGCGAGCAATGAGCAGTTCTTC; CDR3aa: CASSQPSRGLAASNEQFF
j_gene: TRBJ2-1; len: 15; abundance: few; v_gene: TRBV11-2; d_gene: TRBD2; CDR3nt: TGTGCCAGCAGCACCGGGACTAGCCGCGGCCATGAGCAGTTCTTC; CDR3aa: CASSTGTSRGHEQFF
j_gene: TRBJ1-1; len: 13; abundance: NA; v_gene: TRBV5-1; d_gene: NA; CDR3nt: TGCGCCAGCAGCGCAAGCATGAACACTGAAGCTTTCTTT; CDR3aa: CASSASMNTEAFF
j_gene: TRBJ2-7; len: 13; abundance: NA; v_gene: TRBV7-2; d_gene: NA; CDR3nt: TGTGCCAGCAGCTTAGCGGGAGGAGGCGAGCAGTACTTC; CDR3aa: CASSLAGGGEQYF
j_gene: TRBJ2-3; len: 18; abundance: few; v_gene: TRBV7-2; d_gene: NA; CDR3nt: TGTGCCAGCAGCTTAGTAGCGGCTAGCCCCACCTTCACAGATACGCAGTATTTT; CDR3aa: CASSLVAASPTFTDTQYF
j_gene: TRBJ2-7; len: 13; abundance: NA; v_gene: TRBV27; d_gene: NA; CDR3nt: TGTGCCAGCAGTCCCATGGCAAACTACGAGCAGTACTTC; CDR3aa: CASSPMANYEQYF
j_gene: TRBJ2-7; len: 13; abundance: few; v_gene: TRBV28; d_gene: TRBD1; CDR3nt: TGTGCCAGCAGTCCGGGACAGGGGGGCGAGCAGTACTTC; CDR3aa: CASSPGQGGEQYF
j_gene: TRBJ2-7; len: 13; abundance: NA; v_gene: TRBV7-2; d_gene: NA; CDR3nt: TGTGCCAGCAGCTTAGACGGCGGGCTCCCAGGGGACTTC; CDR3aa: CASSLDGGLPGDF
j_gene: TRBJ2-1; len: 16; abundance: NA; v_gene: TRBV5-1; d_gene: NA; CDR3nt: TGCGCCAGCAGCCGTGGGGAGGGGGGCTCCTACAATGAGCAGTTCTTC; CDR3aa: CASSRGEGGSYNEQFF
j_gene: TRBJ2-3; len: 17; abundance: NA; v_gene: TRBV7-9; d_gene: TRBD1; CDR3nt: TGCGCCAGCAGCCAAGCGTCGAAACAGGGGGCCGCAGATACGCAGTATTTT; CDR3aa: CASSQASKQGAADTQYF
j_gene: TRBJ2-2; len: 16; abundance: NA; v_gene: TRBV9; d_gene: TRBD2; CDR3nt: TGTGCCAGCAGCGTAGGTCTTAGCGGGAGCACCGGGGAGCTGTTTTTT; CDR3aa: CASSVGLSGSTGELFF
j_gene: TRBJ1-1; len: 14; abundance: few; v_gene: TRBV4-3; d_gene: NA; CDR3nt: TGCGCCAGCAGCCATGGACAGCCTAACACTGAAGCTTTCTTT; CDR3aa: CASSHGQPNTEAFF
j_gene: TRBJ2-5; len: 12; abundance: NA; v_gene: TRBV29-1; d_gene: NA; CDR3nt: TGCAGCGTTGAGAGCCTCCAAGAGACCCAGTACTTC; CDR3aa: CSVESLQETQYF
j_gene: TRBJ2-3; len: 16; abundance: NA; v_gene: TRBV5-1; d_gene: NA; CDR3nt: TGCGCCAGCAGTCAAAGTGTCCGGGGAGGCACAGATACGCAGTATTTT; CDR3aa: CASSQSVRGGTDTQYF
j_gene: TRBJ1-5; len: 15; abundance: NA; v_gene: TRBV19; d_gene: NA; CDR3nt: TGTGCCAGTAGAGGACGGGACAACAGCAATCAGCCCCAGCATTTT; CDR3aa: CASRGRDNSNQPQHF
j_gene: TRBJ2-1; len: 15; abundance: NA; v_gene: TRBV9; d_gene: TRBD2; CDR3nt: TGTGCCAGCAGCGCGACTAGCGGCCGTTACAATGAGCAGTTCTTC; CDR3aa: CASSATSGRYNEQFF
j_gene: TRBJ2-3; len: 13; abundance: few; v_gene: TRBV6-5; d_gene: TRBD2; CDR3nt: TGTGCCAGCAGGAGGGCGGGGGCAGATACGCAGTATTTT; CDR3aa: CASRRAGADTQYF
j_gene: TRBJ2-1; len: 13; abundance: many; v_gene: TRBV29-1; d_gene: TRBD2; CDR3nt: TGCAGCGTGACACGGGACTACGGCAATGAGCAGTTCTTC; CDR3aa: CSVTRDYGNEQFF
j_gene: TRBJ2-5; len: 17; abundance: few; v_gene: TRBV7-2; d_gene: TRBD2; CDR3nt: TGTGCCAGCAGCTTGGGATCGACTAGCGGGAGTGGAGAGACCCAGTACTTC; CDR3aa: CASSLGSTSGSGETQYF
j_gene: TRBJ2-1; len: 15; abundance: NA; v_gene: TRBV5-1; d_gene: TRBD1; CDR3nt: TGCGCCAGCAGCGAGCTGACAGGGGAAGGCAATGAGCAGTTCTTC; CDR3aa: CASSELTGEGNEQFF
j_gene: TRBJ1-1; len: 13; abundance: NA; v_gene: TRBV2; d_gene: NA; CDR3nt: TGTGCCAGCAGTCGGACAGCGAACACTGAAGCTTTCTTT; CDR3aa: CASSRTANTEAFF
j_gene: TRBJ2-1; len: 14; abundance: few; v_gene: TRBV19; d_gene: TRBD2; CDR3nt: TGTGCCAGTAGTCCTCTGGCGGGAGGTGCTGAGCAGTTCTTC; CDR3aa: CASSPLAGGAEQFF
j_gene: TRBJ2-5; len: 11; abundance: NA; v_gene: TRBV5-1; d_gene: NA; CDR3nt: TGCGCCAGCAGCTTTCAGGAGACCCAGTACTTC; CDR3aa: CASSFQETQYF
j_gene: TRBJ1-2; len: 14; abundance: few; v_gene: TRBV2; d_gene: NA; CDR3nt: TGTGCCAGCAGCCTCAGAGGCGCCGACTATGGCTACACCTTC; CDR3aa: CASSLRGADYGYTF
j_gene: TRBJ2-2; len: 15; abundance: few; v_gene: TRBV4-3; d_gene: NA; CDR3nt: TGCGCCAGCAGCCAAGTCCTTTCACGGGCCGGGGAGCTGTTTTTT; CDR3aa: CASSQVLSRAGELFF
j_gene: TRBJ2-2; len: 15; abundance: NA; v_gene: TRBV12-5; d_gene: NA; CDR3nt: TGTGCTAGTGGTTTGCGGCAGGGGAACACCGGGGAGCTGTTTTTT; CDR3aa: CASGLRQGNTGELFF